The 3 T cell receptor beta chains below all came from one sample that was sequenced in a study of post-analysis software for immune sequencing data. Regarding the study as a whole: Patients showed TRBV5-6, TRBV5-1 and TRBV20-1 among roughly 5 TRBV segments more frequent than in controls.

The library was made from cDNA and included unique molecular identifiers. TCRdb called the PCR reads again in MiXCR, with one record for every CDR3 protein. The sample consists of about 800,000 distinct CDR3 sequences, roughly 29% of them appearing once. What these receptors recognize is not known. Sequencing was done on a sample of blood. The receptors here all came from a girl aged 5-17 years with multiple sclerosis.

The chain joins TRBV11-2 to TRBJ2-1; D uncertain. This CDR3 has 16 amino acids. V was pared by 3 bases and J by 4 bases, with 16 bases between. CDR1 and CDR2 (germline): SGHAT, FQNNGV. CDR3 nucleotides: TGTGCCAGCAGCTTTGGGCCGTTCCAGGTTTACAATGAGCAGTTCTTC. Protein product: CASSFGPFQVYNEQFF.

This clonotype was counted between two and nine times. The chain recombines TRBV6-2 or TRBV6-3 with TRBJ2-3; possibly TRBD2 for D (6 bases). The CDR3 is 16 amino acids. The germline V gene has CDR1 MNHEY and CDR2 SVGEGT. V lost 0 bases and J 10 bases, leaving 20 bases between the germline ends. The CDR3 reads CASSYSPGVLNGAQYF. CDR3 sequence (DNA): TGTGCCAGCAGTTACTCGCCGGGGGTCCTTAACGGAGCGCAGTATTTT.

The chain has TRBV28 and TRBJ1-5; 7 nucleotides align to TRBD1. V lost 5 bases to trimming and J lost 0 bases; unmatched junction nucleotides: 10. Germline V gene data show CDR1 as MDHEN and CDR2 as SYDVKM. The CDR3 sequence is 17 residues long. DNA for the CDR3: TGTGCCAGCAGTCACCTACAGGGGTCATATAGCAATCAGCCCCAGCATTTT. The encoded protein is CASSHLQGSYSNQPQHF.